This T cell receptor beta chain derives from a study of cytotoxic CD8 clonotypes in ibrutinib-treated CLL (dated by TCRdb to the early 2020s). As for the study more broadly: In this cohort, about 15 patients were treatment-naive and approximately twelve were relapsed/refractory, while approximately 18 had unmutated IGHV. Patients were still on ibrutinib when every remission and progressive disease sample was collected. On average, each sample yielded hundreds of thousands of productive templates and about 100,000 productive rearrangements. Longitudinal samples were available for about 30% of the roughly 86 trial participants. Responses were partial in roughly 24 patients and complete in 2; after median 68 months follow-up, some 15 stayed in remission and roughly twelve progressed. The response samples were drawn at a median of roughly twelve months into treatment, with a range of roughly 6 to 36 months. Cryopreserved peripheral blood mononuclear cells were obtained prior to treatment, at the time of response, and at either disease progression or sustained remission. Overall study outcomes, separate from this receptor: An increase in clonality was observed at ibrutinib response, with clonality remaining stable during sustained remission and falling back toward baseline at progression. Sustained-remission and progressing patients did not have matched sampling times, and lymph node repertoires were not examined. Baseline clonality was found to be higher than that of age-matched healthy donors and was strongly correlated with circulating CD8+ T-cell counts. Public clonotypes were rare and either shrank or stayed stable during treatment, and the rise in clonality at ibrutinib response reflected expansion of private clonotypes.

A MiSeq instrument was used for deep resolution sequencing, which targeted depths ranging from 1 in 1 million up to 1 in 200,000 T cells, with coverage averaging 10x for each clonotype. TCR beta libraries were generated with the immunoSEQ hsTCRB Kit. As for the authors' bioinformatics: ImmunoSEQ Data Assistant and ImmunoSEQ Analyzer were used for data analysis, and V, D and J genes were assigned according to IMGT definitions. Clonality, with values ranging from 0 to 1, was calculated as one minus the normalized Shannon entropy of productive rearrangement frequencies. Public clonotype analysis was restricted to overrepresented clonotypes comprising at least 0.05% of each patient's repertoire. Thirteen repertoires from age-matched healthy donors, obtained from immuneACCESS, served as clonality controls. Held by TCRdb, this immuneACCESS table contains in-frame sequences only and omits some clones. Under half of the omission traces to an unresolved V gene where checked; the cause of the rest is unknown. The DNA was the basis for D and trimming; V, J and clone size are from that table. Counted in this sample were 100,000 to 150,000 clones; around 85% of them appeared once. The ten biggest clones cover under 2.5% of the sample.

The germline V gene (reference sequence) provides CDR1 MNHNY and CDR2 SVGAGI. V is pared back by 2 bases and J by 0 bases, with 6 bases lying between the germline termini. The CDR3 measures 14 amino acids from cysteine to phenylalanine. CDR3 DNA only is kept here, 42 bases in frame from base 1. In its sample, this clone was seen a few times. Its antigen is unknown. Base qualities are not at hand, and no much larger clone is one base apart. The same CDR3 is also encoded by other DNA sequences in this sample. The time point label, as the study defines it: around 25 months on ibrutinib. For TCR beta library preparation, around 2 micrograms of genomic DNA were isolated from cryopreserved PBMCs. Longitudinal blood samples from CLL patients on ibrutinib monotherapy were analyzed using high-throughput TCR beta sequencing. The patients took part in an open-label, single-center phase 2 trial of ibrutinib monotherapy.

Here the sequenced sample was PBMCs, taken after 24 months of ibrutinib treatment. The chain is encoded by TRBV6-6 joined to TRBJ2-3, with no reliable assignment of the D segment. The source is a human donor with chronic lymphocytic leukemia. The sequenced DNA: TGTGCCAGCAGTTACACGGTTAGCACAGATACGCAGTATTTT. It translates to CASSYTVSTDTQYF.